This T cell receptor (beta chain) was profiled in a study of CD8 T cells in Susac syndrome. The study, taken as a whole, reports: The study recognized that its TCR sequencing and HLA analysis covered a relatively small number of individuals.

A note on this clonotype: Its specificity is unknown.

The CDR3 is made up of 13 amino acids. CDR1 is MDHEN, CDR2 SYDVKM, per germline. Between the trimmed V and J ends, which lost 5 bases and 7 bases, there was a span of 14 bases. From blood CD8+ and CD4+ T cells, the TCR beta chain was sequenced. Bulk CD8+ and CD4+ cells came from magnetic negative isolation; CD8+ TEMRA by FACS. After extraction with the RNeasy kit, about 0.5 to 1 ug of the RNA was reverse transcribed using random hexamers. The CDR3 of TCR beta was amplified by immunoSEQ multiplex PCR across 54 Vbeta and 13 Jbeta. TCRdb re-called the immunoSEQ multiplex PCR reads with MiXCR, one entry per CDR3 protein. This sample has about 160,000 distinct CDR3 sequences, with 92% found just once.

The rearrangement joins TRBV28 to TRBJ1-2; TRBD1 might be the D (6 bases). The sequencing sample was made of CD4+ T cells from PBMCs. This receptor was taken from a human donor in good health. This chain's CDR3 is CASSPQGWRGYTF. CDR3 nucleotide sequence: TGTGCCAGCAGTCCACAGGGATGGCGTGGCTACACCTTC.